Listed below are T cell receptor beta chains from one sample, sequenced in a study of cytomegalovirus exposure and HLA in healthy donors. The assay was immunoSEQ multiplex PCR, and TCRdb's table has in-frame clones only and misses some. The sample gives 85,000 to 130,000 clones, about 76% of which show up once; under 6.5% is in the top ten. Sequenced sample: PBMCs. These receptors were taken from a woman aged 50 to 65 in good health and CMV-seropositive. Both conserved end residues are trimmed from each CDR3. The size of a clone is reported for some rows only, either as once, few or many, or as a class for expanded clones.

v_gene	abundance	j_gene	CDR3aa
TRBV7-2	NA	TRBJ2-4	ASTLDSTQTKNIQY
TRBV28	NA	TRBJ2-7	ASSGRVTYEQY
TRBV7-6	NA	TRBJ1-1	ASSLFRGEAF
TRBV13	few	TRBJ2-1	ASSLGVQYNEQF
TRBV18	few	TRBJ2-5	ASSPIPGQQETQY
TRBV30	NA	TRBJ2-1	AWSTGRGAYNEQF
TRBV11-1	few	TRBJ2-3	ASSQSQGGDYTDTQY
TRBV6-1	few	TRBJ1-5	ASSSLGRRNQPQH
TRBV5-1	few	TRBJ1-2	ASSWGGLNEYGYT
TRBV6-1	few	TRBJ1-6	ASSAPPGVNSPLH
TRBV5-4	NA	TRBJ2-2	ASSSDRVNTGELF
TRBV5-1	NA	TRBJ1-5	ASSLQQEDQPQH
TRBV6-5	NA	TRBJ1-6	ASSYYSNSPLH
TRBV10-2	NA	TRBJ1-4	ASSEDRDPSTNEKLF
TRBV2	NA	TRBJ1-5	ASSEARQLNQPQH
TRBV10-3	NA	TRBJ1-2	AIRTQNYGYT
TRBV30	few	TRBJ1-2	AWSVTGQGARGYT
TRBV7-9	few	TRBJ2-3	ASSSTGGRTDTQY
TRBV15	NA	TRBJ1-2	ATSFGQGVYT
TRBV7-6	NA	TRBJ2-2	ASSLISGGGTGELF
TRBV11-2	NA	TRBJ1-1	ASSLYGQGATEAF
TRBV27	NA	TRBJ2-7	ASSFGGGSSYEQY
TRBV6-1	few	TRBJ2-7	ASSEFGSGGYEQY
TRBV11-2	NA	TRBJ1-1	ASSFDREVDTEAF
TRBV6-5	NA	TRBJ1-1	ASSYEKDRGAF
TRBV19	NA	TRBJ2-3	ASSILAGGIDTQY
TRBV27	NA	TRBJ2-5	ASSLWGDRETQY
TRBV7-6	NA	TRBJ1-5	ASSLTDRAQPQH
TRBV19	NA	TRBJ1-4	ASSPRVWTNEKLF
TRBV7-9	NA	TRBJ1-5	SSTTEGNQPQH
TRBV7-9	once	TRBJ1-2	ASSLDAAGGDGYT
TRBV21-1	NA	TRBJ1-2	ASSKVEDSAVYYGYT
TRBV15	NA	TRBJ2-7	ATSIGGENEQY
TRBV28	once	TRBJ1-5	ASSSQLADTQH
TRBV7-3	NA	TRBJ1-6	ASSSTYRSPLH
TRBV7-2	NA	TRBJ2-3	ASSVSGASTDTQY
TRBV6-4	NA	TRBJ2-1	ASSFAGAVDEQF
TRBV4-3	few	TRBJ1-1	ASSQVSSTEAF
TRBV28	NA	TRBJ1-2	ASRNRGRGYT
TRBV11-3	NA	TRBJ2-3	ASSLEGRGWNTQY
TRBV11-3	NA	TRBJ1-2	ASSYDRVYGYT
TRBV10-1	NA	TRBJ1-1	ASSHRGPKSDTEAF
TRBV28	NA	TRBJ1-1	ASSLSPGATEAF
TRBV7-2	NA	TRBJ2-7	ASSSLAGGYEQY
TRBV7-9	NA	TRBJ1-5	ASSLGGQVNQPQH
TRBV19	NA	TRBJ2-7	ASSIMGFGGYEQY
TRBV28	NA	TRBJ1-2	ASSLIEGGHGYT
TRBV30	NA	TRBJ2-5	AWAGSQETQY
TRBV2	NA	TRBJ1-1	ASSDFQGASFEAF
TRBV30	NA	TRBJ2-3	AWSTGSTDTQY
TRBV6-6	NA	TRBJ2-3	ASTIRGSGGTDTQY
TRBV9	NA	TRBJ2-1	ASSLGTSGGYNEQF
TRBV5-1	once	TRBJ1-1	ASSIRTGMNTEAF